Listed here are 32 T cell receptor beta chains from one sample, sequenced in a study of persistence of HIV-infected CD4 T cells. Sequencing used immunoSEQ version 4 in survey mode. The protocol was immunoSEQ multiplex PCR, while the TCRdb copy is restricted to in-frame clones and leaves out a portion. This sample carries tens of thousands of clones, roughly 70% of them seen once, and the ten largest clones take roughly 1.5%. Their cognate antigens are unknown. The stimulus was an HIV-1 Gag 15-mer peptide pool, 0.95 to 1 ug/peptide/mL. Sorting of responding CD4+ T cells relied on upregulated CD40 ligand together with CD69. This specimen consisted of CD4+ T cells sorted from PBMCs after approximately 19-hour stimulation, obtained from a patient who received antiretroviral therapy. These receptors came from an adult man with HIV who was CMV-seropositive.

The gene calls are TRBV18 and TRBJ1-4; D is ambiguous. Trimming removed 1 base from V and 0 bases from J, with 6 bases in between. This CDR3 spans 15 amino acids. The V gene's germline CDR1 is KGHSH and CDR2 LQKENI. The CDR3 region is CASSPLGSTNEKLFF. CDR3 in DNA: TGTGCCAGCTCACCACTGGGATCAACTAATGAAAAACTGTTTTTT.

The V gene is TRBV5-1, the J gene TRBJ2-3; 8 bases agree with TRBD2. CDR1 and CDR2 (germline): SGHRS, YFSETQ. This CDR3 has 14 residues. V shed 4 bases, J shed 8 bases, and the junction held 9 bases outside the gene matches. DNA of the CDR3: TGCGCCAGCAGCCCGGGACTAGAGGGAGCTACGCAGTATTTT. The encoded protein is CASSPGLEGATQYF.

The chain combines TRBV6-2 or TRBV6-3 with TRBJ2-4; D is possibly TRBD2 (6 bases). The ends were cut back, 7 bases at V and 1 base at J, with 14 bases in the middle. CDR1 MNHEY and CDR2 SVGEGT come from the germline V gene. The CDR3 is 15 amino acids. The CDR3 DNA reads TGTGCCAGCACCCCCGGGGGTACGGCCAAAAACATTCAGTACTTC. This gives the protein CASTPGGTAKNIQYF.

The V gene is TRBV7-2, the J gene TRBJ2-1; no definite D call. Trimming pared 5 bases from V and 2 bases from J, leaving 10 bases between. Looked up from germline, CDR1 is SGHTA and CDR2 is FQGNSA. The CDR3 loop spans 14 amino acids. The CDR3 DNA sequence: TGTGCCAGCAGCCCTGATCCCGCCTACAATGAGCAGTTCTTC. Amino acids: CASSPDPAYNEQFF.

This clone was counted between two and nine times. The chain employs TRBV19 and TRBJ1-1; tentative D call: TRBD1 (5 bases). Trimming shortened V by 5 bases and J by 5 bases, and 18 bases separated the two germline ends. Germline CDR1 LNHDA, CDR2 SQIVND (reference sequence). This CDR3 is 15 amino acids long. The CDR3: CASSVSRVLRTEAFF. Written as DNA, the CDR3 is TGTGCCAGTAGTGTATCCAGGGTTTTGAGGACTGAAGCTTTCTTT.

About this clone: Additional DNA sequences in this sample encode the identical CDR3. The chain combines TRBV7-9 with TRBJ1-3; tentative D call: TRBD1 (5 bases). Germline-derived CDR1 and CDR2 are SEHNR and FQNEAQ (reference sequence). The CDR3 contains 14 residues. V lost 5 bases, J lost 0 bases, and 8 bases lay in between. CDR3 nucleotide sequence: TGTGCCAGCAGCCTCGGACACTCTGGAAACACCATATATTTT. Amino acid sequence: CASSLGHSGNTIYF.

This rearrangement joins TRBV6-5 to TRBJ2-7, with D possibly being TRBD1 or TRBD2 (5 bases each). Trimming removed 2 bases at V and 7 bases at J, with 12 bases between. CDR3 length: 13 residues. Germline V gene sequence: CDR1 MNHEY, CDR2 SVGAGI. CDR3 sequence reads: CASSYPGTLEQYF. For the CDR3, the DNA is TGTGCCAGCAGTTACCCGGGGACGCTAGAGCAGTACTTC.

The CDR3 DNA reads as TGTGCCAGCAGCCAAGAATGGTTGGGGTCGAACACTGAAGCTTTCTTT. Amino acids: CASSQEWLGSNTEAFF. V gene TRBV4-2 combines with J gene TRBJ1-1; D gene unclear. The CDR3 is made up of 16 amino acids. Germline lookup yields CDR1 LGHNA and CDR2 YNFKEQ. V was cut by 0 bases and J by 1 base, with 12 bases left in between.

This chain uses TRBV24-1 with TRBJ2-3, with 9 bases lining up with TRBD2. V was pared by 3 bases and J by 5 bases, with 11 bases of the junction left unmatched. This CDR3 has 17 residues. Germline V gene lookup returns CDR1 KGHDR and CDR2 SFDVKD. DNA for the CDR3: TGTGCCACCAGTGATCTCCCGGGGAGCGGGGGGCTAGATACGCAGTATTTT. As protein: CATSDLPGSGGLDTQYF.

The gene calls are TRBV5-1 and TRBJ1-5; TRBD1 matches 7 bases. From germline, CDR1 is SGHRS and CDR2 YFSETQ. The CDR3 length is 13 residues. V gave up 0 bases and J gave up 8 bases; unmatched junction bases: 2. CDR3 loop: CASSLARGEPQHF. CDR3 nucleotide sequence: TGCGCCAGCAGCTTGGCCAGGGGGGAGCCCCAGCATTTT.

The chain carries TRBV28 and TRBJ1-3; 8 bases are a match to TRBD1. The CDR3 is 14 amino acids. CDR1 is MDHEN, CDR2 SYDVKM, per germline. V shed 7 bases, J shed 3 bases, and the junction held 5 bases outside the gene matches. As DNA, the CDR3 is TGTGCCAGCACCCAGGGGGCAGGTGGAAACACCATATATTTT. Protein product: CASTQGAGGNTIYF.

The count of this clone is one. J is TRBJ1-6 and V is TRBV18; D perhaps matches TRBD1 (5 bases). Trimming cost V 2 bases and J 9 bases, with 14 bases left between them. CDR3 length equals 15 residues. Germline values: CDR1 KGHSH, CDR2 LQKENI. CDR3 residues: CASSPGGGTASPLHF. The CDR3 nucleotides are TGTGCCAGCTCACCAGGCGGGGGAACTGCTTCACCCCTCCACTTT.

The chain uses TRBV6-1 and TRBJ1-5, with D unresolved. The CDR3 is 14 residues long. V was clipped by 2 bases and J by 2 bases, with 7 bases between them. Germline V gene lookup returns CDR1 MNHNS and CDR2 SASEGT. CDR3 sequence reads: CASSENGRNQPQHF. DNA for the CDR3: TGTGCCAGCAGTGAAAACGGGCGCAATCAGCCCCAGCATTTT.

The J gene is TRBJ1-2, the V gene TRBV5-1; the D is unclear. The V end was cut by 0 bases, the J end by 0 bases, with 12 bases between. Germline V lookup: CDR1 SGHRS, CDR2 YFSETQ. CDR3 length equals 16 residues. The CDR3 loop reads CASSLVPRDSNYGYTF. The CDR3 DNA reads as TGCGCCAGCAGCTTGGTTCCCCGGGATTCTAACTATGGCTACACCTTC.

The V gene is TRBV28, the J gene TRBJ2-3; TRBD1 matches 8 bases. The CDR3 is 14 amino acids. Per germline, CDR1 MDHEN and CDR2 SYDVKM. V lost 3 bases, J lost 5 bases, and 4 bases stayed unmatched. The CDR3 sequence is CASSFRTGLDTQYF. The DNA of the CDR3 is TGTGCCAGCAGTTTTAGGACAGGGTTAGATACGCAGTATTTT.

This chain uses TRBV28 with TRBJ1-4; D might be TRBD1 (6 bases). Germline-derived CDR1 and CDR2 are MDHEN and SYDVKM. Trimming pared 8 bases from V and 0 bases from J, leaving 10 bases between. The CDR3 has 14 amino acids. CDR3 DNA sequence: TGTGCCAGCCTTTCAGGGGCAACTAATGAAAAACTGTTTTTT. This gives the protein CASLSGATNEKLFF. The full variable domain, its missing parts supplied by reference TRBV28 and TRBJ1-4, is DVKVTQSSRYLVKRTGEKVFLECVQDMDHENMFWYRQDPGLGLRLIYFSYDVKMKEKGDIPEGYSVSREKKERFSLILESASTNQTSMYLCASLSGATNEKLFFGSGTQLSVL.

The chain joins TRBV19 to TRBJ1-6; D not certain. The CDR3 is 13 amino acids. From germline, CDR1 is LNHDA and CDR2 SQIVND (reference sequence). V lost 10 bases to trimming and J lost 4 bases, with 11 bases between them. CDR3 sequence (DNA): TGTGCCACTGGACGGGAATATAATTCACCCCTCCACTTT. Translation: CATGREYNSPLHF. Using reference TRBV19 and TRBJ1-6 for the parts outside the CDR3, the full variable domain is DGGITQSPKYLFRKEGQNVTLSCEQNLNHDAMYWYRQDPGQGLRLIYYSQIVNDFQKGDIAEGYSVSREKKESFPLTVTSAQKNPTAFYLCATGREYNSPLHFGNGTRLTVT.

The chain links TRBV5-1 to TRBJ2-7; D unresolved. V was clipped by 0 bases and J by 1 base, with 5 bases between them. CDR1 SGHRS and CDR2 YFSETQ come from the germline V gene. CDR3 length: 13 residues. The CDR3 here is CASSLARSYEQYF. DNA of the CDR3: TGCGCCAGCAGCTTGGCTAGGTCCTACGAGCAGTACTTC.

The chain has TRBV19 and TRBJ2-2, with no clear D. Germline V gene lookup returns CDR1 LNHDA and CDR2 SQIVND (reference sequence). V lost 7 bases, J lost 5 bases, and 11 bases lay in between. The CDR3 is made up of 13 amino acids. CDR3 DNA: TGTGCCAGTACCCACAGAAGGACCGGGGAGCTGTTTTTT. Amino acid sequence: CASTHRRTGELFF.

The chain combines TRBV6-6 with TRBJ2-3; D may be TRBD1 or TRBD2 (5 bases each). Trimming stripped 2 bases from V and 1 base from J, with 7 bases between. The CDR3 sequence is 14 residues long. Per germline, CDR1 MNHNY and CDR2 SVGAGI (reference sequence). DNA for the CDR3: TGTGCCAGCAGTTACGTGGGGGGCACAGATACGCAGTATTTT. Translation: CASSYVGGTDTQYF.

This clone was picked up a small number of times. This CDR3 is also generated by other DNA sequences in the sample. The J gene is TRBJ1-6, the V gene TRBV25-1; no clear D. This CDR3 is built from 15 residues. V was trimmed by 4 bases and J by 0 bases, leaving 7 bases between them. Per germline, CDR1 MGHDK and CDR2 SYGVNS. This CDR3 is CASSVGSSYNSPLHF. CDR3 coding DNA: TGTGCCAGCAGTGTGGGCAGCTCCTATAATTCACCCCTCCACTTT.

The CDR3 nucleotides read TGTGCCAGCAGCTTGGCAACTAGCGGGGTTTACAATGAGCAGTTCTTC. Residues: CASSLATSGVYNEQFF. The J gene is TRBJ2-1, the V gene TRBV5-5; 10 positions agree with TRBD2. From germline, CDR1 is SGHKS and CDR2 YYEKEE (reference sequence). With 0 bases clipped from V and 4 bases from J, the junction kept 4 bases outside the gene matches. The CDR3 is 16 residues long.

To note about this clone: Other DNA sequences in this sample translate to the same CDR3. The chain carries TRBV5-1 and TRBJ2-3, with 11 nucleotides matching TRBD2. CDR3 length equals 16 residues. Germline loops: CDR1 SGHRS, CDR2 YFSETQ. The ends lost 2 bases at V and 3 bases at J; junction bases unmatched: 5. The CDR3 DNA sequence: TGCGCCAGCAGCTTAGGGACTAGCGGCCTAACAGATACGCAGTATTTT. Translated, it gives CASSLGTSGLTDTQYF. The full variable domain, rest sourced from reference TRBV5-1 and TRBJ2-3, is KAGVTQTPRYLIKTRGQQVTLSCSPISGHRSVSWYQQTPGQGLQFLFEYFSETQRNKGNFPGRFSGRQFSNSRSEMNVSTLELGDSALYLCASSLGTSGLTDTQYFGPGTRLTVL.

This clone has only one observation. This chain joins TRBV7-3 and TRBJ2-3; no definite D call. The CDR3 runs 10 residues. Germline assignment: CDR1 SGHTA and CDR2 FQGTGA. V lost 4 bases to trimming and J lost 8 bases, with 4 bases between them. The CDR3 protein is CASSSGTQYF. The CDR3 nucleotides read TGTGCCAGCAGCTCAGGTACGCAGTATTTT.

The chain combines TRBV7-9 with TRBJ2-7; 10 nucleotides match TRBD1. Germline V gene data show CDR1 as SEHNR and CDR2 as FQNEAQ (reference sequence). This CDR3 region has 16 residues. V dropped 4 bases and J dropped 2; count of bases not matched to a gene: 8. The CDR3 nucleotides are TGTGCCAGCAGCTCCCTAGACAGGGGGCTCGCCTACGAGCAGTACTTC. This sequence encodes CASSSLDRGLAYEQYF.

The chain uses TRBV3-1 (or the pseudogene TRBV3-2) and TRBJ1-2; D is ambiguous. CDR3 size: 12 residues. V lost 1 base and J 4 bases, leaving 4 bases between the germline ends. CDR1 is LGHDT, CDR2 YNNKEL, per germline (reference sequence). In nucleotides, the CDR3 is TGTGCCAGCAGCCAAGCTGGCTATGGCTACACCTTC. Translating gives CASSQAGYGYTF.

CDR3 region: CASSDTSGERTDTQYF. The CDR3 nucleotides are TGTGCCAGCAGCGATACAAGCGGGGAGCGCACAGATACGCAGTATTTT. The rearrangement joins TRBV11-3 to TRBJ2-3; 7 nucleotides line up with TRBD2. CDR1 is SGHNT, CDR2 YENEEA, per germline. This CDR3 comprises 16 residues. Trimming took 5 bases from V and 1 from J; bases not matched to a gene: 9.

For this clone: This CDR3 is also generated by other DNA sequences in the sample. The V call is TRBV9, the J call TRBJ1-3; the D gene is possibly TRBD1 (6 bases). CDR1 SGDLS and CDR2 YYNGEE come from the germline V gene. With 0 bases removed from V and 1 base from J, the gap between germline ends came to 8 bases. The length of the CDR3 is 15 residues. The CDR3 reads CASSVVGGSGNTIYF. As DNA, the CDR3 is TGTGCCAGCAGCGTAGTAGGGGGATCTGGAAACACCATATATTTT.

The chain couples TRBV6-6 to TRBJ1-3; possible D gene TRBD1, 5 bases. The V gene's germline CDR1 is MNHNY and CDR2 SVGAGI (reference sequence). The CDR3 runs to 15 residues. Trimming shortened V by 9 bases and J by 3 bases, and 18 bases separated the two germline ends. The CDR3 nucleotides are TGTGCCAGTGGGAGCGGGACCGACCATGGAAACACCATATATTTT. Protein sequence: CASGSGTDHGNTIYF.

The chain couples TRBV7-9 to TRBJ1-1; 8 bases line up with TRBD1. V gave up 5 bases and J gave up 6 bases; unmatched junction bases: 5. The CDR3 spans 13 residues. Germline CDR1 is SEHNR and CDR2 is FQNEAQ (reference sequence). This CDR3 reads CASSRRQGSEAFF. CDR3 sequence (DNA): TGTGCCAGCAGCCGGAGACAGGGGTCTGAAGCTTTCTTT.

The rearrangement uses TRBV2 and TRBJ2-2; 9 bases are shared with TRBD1. Trimming cost V 8 bases and J 5 bases; bases outside gene matches: 9. CDR1 is SNHLY, CDR2 FYNNEI, per germline. This CDR3 has 15 amino acids. The CDR3 DNA reads as TGTGCCAGCGGCGGGACAGGGATCGGTACCGGGGAGCTGTTTTTT. This encodes CASGGTGIGTGELFF.

This clone is labeled medium-sized. The chain couples TRBV2 to TRBJ2-2; maybe TRBD1 (6 bases). With 2 bases removed from V and 5 bases from J, the gap between germline ends came to 18 bases. There are 17 residues in the CDR3. CDR1 is SNHLY and CDR2 is FYNNEI in the germline V gene. The CDR3 region is CASSESISGVRTGELFF. In DNA, the CDR3 is TGTGCCAGCAGTGAATCAATCTCAGGGGTGAGGACCGGGGAGCTGTTTTTT.